The clone carrying this T cell receptor beta chain appeared a few times. These data originate in a study of blood T cell repertoires in COVID-19. Study overall: PBMCs, B-cell-depleted T cells, or T cells provided the cDNA or gDNA that made up the material.

The repertoire was sequenced with immunoSEQ multiplex PCR; TCRdb's copy has only in-frame clones and lacks some. The data contain tens of thousands of clones, roughly 84% of them singletons. The sequencing sample was made of peripheral blood. This TCR derives from a young man with COVID-19, enrolled during active disease.

In nucleotides, the CDR3 is TGTGCCAGCAGCCGGCTTCCAGGCACTGAAGCTTTCTTT. This sequence encodes CASSRLPGTEAFF. The rearrangement links TRBV7-2 to TRBJ1-1; D unresolved. The germline V gene has CDR1 SGHTA and CDR2 FQGNSA. The CDR3 spans 13 residues. Trimming cost V 5 bases and J 4 bases, with 11 bases left between them.